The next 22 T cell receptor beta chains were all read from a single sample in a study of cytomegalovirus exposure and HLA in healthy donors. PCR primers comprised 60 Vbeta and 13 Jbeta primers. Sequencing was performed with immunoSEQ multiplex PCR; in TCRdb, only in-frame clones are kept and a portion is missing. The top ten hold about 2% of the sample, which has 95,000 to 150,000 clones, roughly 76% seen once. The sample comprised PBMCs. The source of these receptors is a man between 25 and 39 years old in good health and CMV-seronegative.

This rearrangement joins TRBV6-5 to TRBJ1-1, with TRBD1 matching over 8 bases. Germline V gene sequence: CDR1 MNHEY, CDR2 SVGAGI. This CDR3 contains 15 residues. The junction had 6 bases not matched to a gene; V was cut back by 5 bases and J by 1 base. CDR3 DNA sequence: TGTGCCAGCAGTCGGCGGACAGGGACGAACACTGAAGCTTTCTTT. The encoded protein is CASSRRTGTNTEAFF.

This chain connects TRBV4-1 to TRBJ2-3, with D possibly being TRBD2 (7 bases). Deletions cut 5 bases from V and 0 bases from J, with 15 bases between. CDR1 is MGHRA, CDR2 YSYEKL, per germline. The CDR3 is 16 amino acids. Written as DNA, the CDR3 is TGCGCCAGCAGCGAAGTAGGGGGGGGTAGCACAGATACGCAGTATTTT. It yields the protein CASSEVGGGSTDTQYF.

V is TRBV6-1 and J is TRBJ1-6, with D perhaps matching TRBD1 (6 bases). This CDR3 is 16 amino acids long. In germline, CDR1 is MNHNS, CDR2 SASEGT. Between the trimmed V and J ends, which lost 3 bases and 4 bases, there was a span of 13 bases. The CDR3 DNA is TGTGCCAGCAGTGATCTCGACAGGAATTATAATTCACCCCTCCACTTT. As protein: CASSDLDRNYNSPLHF.

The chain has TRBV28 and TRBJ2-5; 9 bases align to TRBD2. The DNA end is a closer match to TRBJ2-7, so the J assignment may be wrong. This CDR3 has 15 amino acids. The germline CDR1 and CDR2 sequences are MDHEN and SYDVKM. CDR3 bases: TGTGCCAGCAGTTTATTAGGTAGCGGGAGCTACGAGCAGTACTTC. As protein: CASSLLGSGSYEQYF.

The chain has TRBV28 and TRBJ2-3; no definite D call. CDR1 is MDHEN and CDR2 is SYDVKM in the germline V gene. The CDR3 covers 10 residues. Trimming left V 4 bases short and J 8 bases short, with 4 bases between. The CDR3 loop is CASSSLTQYF. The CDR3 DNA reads TGTGCCAGCAGTTCCCTTACGCAGTATTTT.

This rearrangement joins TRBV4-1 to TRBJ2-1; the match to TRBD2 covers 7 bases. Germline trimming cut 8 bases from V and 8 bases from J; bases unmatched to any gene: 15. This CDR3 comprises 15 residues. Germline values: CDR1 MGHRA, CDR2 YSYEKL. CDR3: CASGILAGPRDEQFF. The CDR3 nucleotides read TGCGCCAGCGGAATTTTAGCGGGCCCGAGGGATGAGCAGTTCTTC.

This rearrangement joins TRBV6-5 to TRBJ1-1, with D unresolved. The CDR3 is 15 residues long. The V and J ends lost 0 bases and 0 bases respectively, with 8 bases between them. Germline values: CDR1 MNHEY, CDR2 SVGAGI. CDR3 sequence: CASSYSEAVNTEAFF. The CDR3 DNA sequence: TGTGCCAGCAGTTACTCGGAGGCGGTGAACACTGAAGCTTTCTTT.

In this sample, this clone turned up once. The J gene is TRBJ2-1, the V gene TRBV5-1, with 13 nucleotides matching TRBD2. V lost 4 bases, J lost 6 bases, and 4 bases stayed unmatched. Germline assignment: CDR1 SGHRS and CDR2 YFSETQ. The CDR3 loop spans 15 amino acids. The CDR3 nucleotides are TGCGCCAGCAGCCCTGGACTAGCGGGGGTCAATGAGCAGTTCTTC. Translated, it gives CASSPGLAGVNEQFF.

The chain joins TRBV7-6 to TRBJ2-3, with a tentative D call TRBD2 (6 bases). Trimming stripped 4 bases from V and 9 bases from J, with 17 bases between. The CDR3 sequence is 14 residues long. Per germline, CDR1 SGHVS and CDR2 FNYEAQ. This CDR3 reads CASSSDGGAGTQYF. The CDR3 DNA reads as TGTGCCAGCAGCTCAGACGGAGGGGCTGGGACGCAGTATTTT.

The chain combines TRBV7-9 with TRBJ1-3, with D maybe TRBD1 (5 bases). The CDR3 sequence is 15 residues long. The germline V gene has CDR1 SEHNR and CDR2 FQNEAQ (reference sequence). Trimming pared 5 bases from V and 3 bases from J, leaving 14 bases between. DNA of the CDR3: TGTGCCAGCAGCCCCCCAGGGTCCTATGGAAACACCATATATTTT. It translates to CASSPPGSYGNTIYF.

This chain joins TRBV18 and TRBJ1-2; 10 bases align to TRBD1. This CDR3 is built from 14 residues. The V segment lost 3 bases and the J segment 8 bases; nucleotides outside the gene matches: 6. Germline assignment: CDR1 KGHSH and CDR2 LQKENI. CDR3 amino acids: CASSPVGTGDGYTF. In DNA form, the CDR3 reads TGTGCCAGCTCACCCGTTGGGACAGGGGACGGCTACACCTTC.

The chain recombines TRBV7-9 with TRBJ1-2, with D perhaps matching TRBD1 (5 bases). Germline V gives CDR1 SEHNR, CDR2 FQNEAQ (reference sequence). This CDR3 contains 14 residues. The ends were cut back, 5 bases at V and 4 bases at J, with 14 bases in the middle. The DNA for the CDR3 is TGTGCCAGCAGCCACCAGAAGGGGCGCTATGGCTACACCTTC. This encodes CASSHQKGRYGYTF.

The chain's CDR3 is CASSLGVTGVDETQYF. The CDR3 region has the DNA TGTGCCAGCAGCTTAGGAGTAACAGGGGTGGATGAGACCCAGTACTTC. The chain has TRBV7-9 and TRBJ2-5; TRBD1 matches at 7 bases. This CDR3 spans 16 amino acids. Per the germline V gene, CDR1 is SEHNR and CDR2 is FQNEAQ (reference sequence). The V gene end was trimmed by 1 base and the J gene end by 5 bases; junction bases not matched to a gene: 10.

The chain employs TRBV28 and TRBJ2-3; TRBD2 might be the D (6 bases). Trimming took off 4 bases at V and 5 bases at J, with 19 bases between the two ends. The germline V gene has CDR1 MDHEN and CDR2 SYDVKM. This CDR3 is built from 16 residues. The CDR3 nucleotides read TGTGCCAGCAGTTCGGGACTCCTAGGGGCACAAGATACGCAGTATTTT. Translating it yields CASSSGLLGAQDTQYF.

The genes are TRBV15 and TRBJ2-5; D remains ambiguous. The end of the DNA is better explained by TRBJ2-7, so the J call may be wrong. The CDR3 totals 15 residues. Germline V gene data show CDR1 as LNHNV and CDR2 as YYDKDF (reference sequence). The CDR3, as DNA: TGTGCCACCAGCAGAGATCGTACGGGTTACTACGAGCAGTACTTC. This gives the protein CATSRDRTGYYEQYF.

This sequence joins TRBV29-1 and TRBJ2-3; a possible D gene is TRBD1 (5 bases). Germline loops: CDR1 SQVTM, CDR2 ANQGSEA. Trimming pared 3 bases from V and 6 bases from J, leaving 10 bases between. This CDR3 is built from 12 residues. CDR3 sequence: CSVEVGADTQYF. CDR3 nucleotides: TGCAGCGTTGAGGTAGGGGCTGATACGCAGTATTTT.

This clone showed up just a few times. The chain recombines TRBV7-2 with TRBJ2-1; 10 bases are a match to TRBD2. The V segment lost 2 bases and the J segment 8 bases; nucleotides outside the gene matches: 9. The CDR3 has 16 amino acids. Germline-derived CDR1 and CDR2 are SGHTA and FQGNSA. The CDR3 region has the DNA TGTGCCAGCAGCTTAAAGCGGGGGGGCTTTTGGTATGAGCAGTTCTTC. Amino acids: CASSLKRGGFWYEQFF.

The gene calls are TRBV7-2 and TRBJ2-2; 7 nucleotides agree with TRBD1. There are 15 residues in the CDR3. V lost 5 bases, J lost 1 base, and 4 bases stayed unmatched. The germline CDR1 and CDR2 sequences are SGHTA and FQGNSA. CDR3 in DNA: TGTGCCAGCAGCGCCCGACAGGGGAACACCGGGGAGCTGTTTTTT. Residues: CASSARQGNTGELFF.

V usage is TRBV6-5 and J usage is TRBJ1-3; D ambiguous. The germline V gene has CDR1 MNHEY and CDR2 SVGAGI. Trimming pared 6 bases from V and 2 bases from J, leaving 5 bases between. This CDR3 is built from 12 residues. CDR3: CASSAPGNTIYF. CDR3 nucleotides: TGTGCCAGCAGCGCGCCTGGAAACACCATATATTTT.

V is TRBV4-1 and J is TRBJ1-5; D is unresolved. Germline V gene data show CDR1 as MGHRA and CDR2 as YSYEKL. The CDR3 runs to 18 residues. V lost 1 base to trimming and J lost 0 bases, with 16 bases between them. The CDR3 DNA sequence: TGCGCCAGCAGCCAAGTGTTCCCTCGGGGATATAGCAATCAGCCCCAGCATTTT. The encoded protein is CASSQVFPRGYSNQPQHF.

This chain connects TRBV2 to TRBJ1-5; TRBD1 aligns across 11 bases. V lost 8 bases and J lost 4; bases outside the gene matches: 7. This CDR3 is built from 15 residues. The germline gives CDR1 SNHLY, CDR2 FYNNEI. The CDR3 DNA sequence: TGTGCCAGCGGAGTGGGACAGGGGGGGAATCAGCCCCAGCATTTT. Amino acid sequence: CASGVGQGGNQPQHF.

Written as DNA, the CDR3 is TGTGCCAGCAGCCAAGGGACTAGCGGGGGGGCCTCAGAGACCCAGTACTTC. Its protein is CASSQGTSGGASETQYF. The V and J genes are TRBV4-2 and TRBJ2-5, with 15 bases fitting TRBD2. This CDR3 has 17 residues. Germline CDR1 and CDR2: LGHNA and YNFKEQ. V gave up 1 base and J gave up 4 bases; unmatched junction bases: 4.